These 7 T cell receptor beta chains were sequenced from one sample in a study of T cells in Graves' hyperthyroidism and ophthalmopathy. RNA transcripts served as the template for amplifying TCR beta CDR3 regions. HTBI primers were the set used in a first-round RT-PCR of the TCR CDR3. TCRdb recomputed calls from the multiplex PCR reads with MiXCR, one row per CDR3 protein. Of a few hundred thousand distinct CDR3 sequences listed, 15% to 19% are singletons. The source material was blood. These receptors were obtained from a woman in her twenties or thirties with Graves' hyperthyroidism.

This clonotype was counted only a few times. This chain connects TRBV7-8 to TRBJ1-1, with 8 bases fitting TRBD1. This CDR3 is built from 16 residues. V shed 5 bases and J 8 bases; nucleotides not matched to a gene: 16. Germline V gives CDR1 SGHVS, CDR2 FQNEAQ. The CDR3 loop is CASSTPILGQADEAFF. CDR3 DNA sequence: TGTGCCAGCAGCACTCCGATCTTGGGACAGGCAGACGAAGCTTTCTTT.

This clonotype showed up many times. The chain recombines TRBV30 with TRBJ1-4; D is possibly TRBD1 (6 bases). The ends were cut back, 2 bases at V and 3 bases at J, with 10 bases in the middle. Per the germline V gene, CDR1 is GTSNPN and CDR2 is SVGIG (reference sequence). The CDR3 sequence is 14 residues long. CDR3 loop: CAWSRTGPNEKLFF. The CDR3 DNA sequence: TGTGCCTGGAGTCGAACAGGGCCTAATGAAAAACTGTTTTTT. The full variable domain, with the rest looked up from reference TRBV30 and TRBJ1-4, is SQTIHQWPATLVQPVGSPLSLECTVEGTSNPNLYWYRQAAGRGLQLLFYSVGIGQISSEVPQNLSASRPQDRQFILSSKKLLLSDSGFYLCAWSRTGPNEKLFFGSGTQLSVL.

This clonotype has only a few counts. This chain connects TRBV24-1 to TRBJ2-3; 9 bases map to TRBD2. Per germline, CDR1 KGHDR and CDR2 SFDVKD. V dropped 5 bases and J dropped 4; count of bases not matched to a gene: 6. This CDR3 has 15 amino acids. Written as DNA, the CDR3 is TGTGCCACCAGTGGGGGCGCGGGAGGGCCAGATACGCAGTATTTT. Its protein product is CATSGGAGGPDTQYF.

The sample holds many counts of this clonotype. The chain links TRBV30 to TRBJ2-7, with TRBD1 matching over 7 bases. V lost 0 bases and J lost 6; bases outside the gene matches: 5. Germline V gene data show CDR1 as GTSNPN and CDR2 as SVGIG (reference sequence). The CDR3 has 13 residues. This CDR3 reads CAWSVDRDREQYF. CDR3 nucleotide sequence: TGTGCCTGGAGTGTTGACAGGGATCGCGAGCAGTACTTC.

This clonotype was counted ten times or more. V is TRBV29-1 and J is TRBJ2-7, with 13 positions matching TRBD2. Germline lookup yields CDR1 SQVTM and CDR2 ANQGSEA. This CDR3 region has 12 residues. Trimming took 8 bases from V and 7 from J; bases not matched to a gene: 5. The chain's CDR3 is CSTGLAGWEQYF. CDR3 in DNA: TGCAGCACGGGACTAGCGGGATGGGAGCAGTACTTC.

This clonotype came up a few times. The rearrangement uses TRBV27 and TRBJ2-1; D could derive from TRBD1 or TRBD2 (5 bases each). CDR1 is MNHEY, CDR2 SMNVEV, per germline (reference sequence). The CDR3 has 12 amino acids. Trimming pared 10 bases from V and 10 bases from J, leaving 17 bases between. CDR3: CATLRDHREQFF. CDR3 DNA: TGTGCCACCTTAAGGGACCATCGGGAGCAGTTCTTC.

The V gene is TRBV30, the J gene TRBJ2-2; TRBD1 might be the D (6 bases). Germline values: CDR1 GTSNPN, CDR2 SVGIG (reference sequence). CDR3 length equals 14 residues. Trimming shortened V by 3 bases and J by 5 bases, and 13 bases separated the two germline ends. The DNA of the CDR3 is TGTGCCTGGAGACCGGGACAACCTACCGGGGAGCTGTTTTTT. Translating it yields CAWRPGQPTGELFF.